A single sample is the source of the 21 T cell receptor beta chains below, sequenced in a study of T-cell memory formation after mild COVID-19. TCRdb reanalysed the 5' RACE reads using MiXCR and keeps one entry per CDR3 protein. Of 250,000 to 350,000 distinct CDR3 sequences in the sample, approximately 19% were seen once. Material for sequencing was PBMCs or a T cell subset sorted from them (not recorded which). The origin of the receptors is a man aged 18 to 29 who had mild COVID-19 (a few samples of this study predate the infection). Cell type and time point are not known.

The chain carries TRBV6-6 and TRBJ2-1, with D tentatively TRBD2 (7 bases). Germline V gene lookup returns CDR1 MNHNY and CDR2 SVGAGI (reference sequence). The CDR3 is 14 amino acids. V shed 7 bases and J shed 6 bases, with 16 bases lying between them. CDR3 DNA sequence: TGTGCCAGCACCACCGGGGGGCCCTCCAATGAGCAGTTCTTC. Translated, it gives CASTTGGPSNEQFF.

This clonotype was detected a few times. V gene TRBV6-5 combines with J gene TRBJ2-7; possible D gene TRBD2, 6 bases. Germline lookup yields CDR1 MNHEY and CDR2 SVGAGI. Trimming took off 4 bases at V and 0 bases at J, with 16 bases between the two ends. This CDR3 has 16 residues. The CDR3 DNA sequence: TGTGCCAGCAGTTTGAGGGGACTGACTGCCTCCTACGAGCAGTACTTC. This codes for CASSLRGLTASYEQYF.

The table lists this clonotype with a few counts. The chain is built from TRBV7-2 and TRBJ2-7; 7 nucleotides agree with TRBD1. This CDR3 has 16 amino acids. The germline V gene has CDR1 SGHTA and CDR2 FQGNSA. With 5 bases clipped from V and 4 bases from J, the junction kept 14 bases outside the gene matches. The CDR3: CASSPDRRGRPYEQYF. The CDR3 DNA reads as TGTGCCAGCAGCCCCGATAGAAGGGGGCGTCCTTACGAGCAGTACTTC.

This clonotype was detected a few times. This rearrangement joins TRBV30 to TRBJ2-6, with a tentative D call TRBD2 (5 bases). Germline V CDR1 and CDR2: GTSNPN, SVGIG (reference sequence). The CDR3 is 16 residues long. Trimming cost V 2 bases and J 4 bases, with 15 bases left between them. The CDR3, as DNA: TGTGCCTGGAGTCCGGGCGCGGGCCTGGGGGCCAACGTCCTGACTTTC. Translated, it gives CAWSPGAGLGANVLTF.

This sequence joins TRBV5-1 and TRBJ2-5; D possibly uses TRBD1 or TRBD2 (6 bases each). The ends were cut back, 0 bases at V and 5 bases at J, with 14 bases in the middle. This CDR3 comprises 15 residues. Germline-derived CDR1 and CDR2 are SGHRS and YFSETQ. DNA of the CDR3: TGCGCCAGCAGCTTGGGATCGGGGGCGCTGGAGACCCAGTACTTC. Translation gives CASSLGSGALETQYF.

The CDR3 DNA sequence: TGTGCCAGCAGCTCCCCCCGGACGGTAGGCAATGAGCAGTTCTTC. Its protein is CASSSPRTVGNEQFF. The chain couples TRBV6-5 to TRBJ2-1; unclear D gene. Trimming shortened V by 6 bases and J by 6 bases, and 18 bases separated the two germline ends. Looked up from germline, CDR1 is MNHEY and CDR2 is SVGAGI. The CDR3 consists of 15 residues.

This chain links TRBV4-2 with TRBJ1-5; 9 bases are shared with TRBD1. V shed 2 bases and J 2 bases; nucleotides not matched to a gene: 4. The CDR3 totals 16 residues. From germline, CDR1 is LGHNA and CDR2 YNFKEQ. CDR3 amino acids: CASSQTQGAGNQPQHF. The CDR3 DNA follows: TGTGCCAGCAGCCAAACACAGGGGGCTGGCAATCAGCCCCAGCATTTT.

This chain connects TRBV6-5 to TRBJ2-3; possibly TRBD1 or TRBD2 for D (5 bases each). CDR1 and CDR2 from the germline V gene are MNHEY and SVGAGI. V lost 0 bases to trimming and J lost 3 bases, with 10 bases between them. CDR3 length: 15 amino acids. CDR3 residues: CASSYSGRETDTQYF. The CDR3 bases are TGTGCCAGCAGTTACTCGGGCAGGGAGACAGATACGCAGTATTTT.

The chain recombines TRBV28 with TRBJ2-2, with 12 positions matching TRBD2. The V segment lost 3 bases and the J segment 1 base; nucleotides outside the gene matches: 3. Germline V lookup: CDR1 MDHEN, CDR2 SYDVKM. The CDR3 covers 17 residues. The CDR3 DNA is TGTGCCAGCAGTTTGGAACTAGCGGGGGGGAACACCGGGGAGCTGTTTTTT. Its translation is CASSLELAGGNTGELFF.

This chain joins TRBV20-1 and TRBJ2-3, with D hard to call. CDR1 is DFQATT, CDR2 SNEGSKA, per germline (reference sequence). The V end was cut by 6 bases, the J end by 5 bases, with 12 bases between. The CDR3 extends over 12 amino acids. The CDR3 coding sequence is TGCAGTGCCCTCCTTCGGAGAGATACGCAGTATTTT. Encoded protein: CSALLRRDTQYF.

The table lists this clonotype with a few counts. The CDR3 DNA is TGTGCCAGCAGTGCCAGGGGAATCTATGGCTACACCTTC. It translates to CASSARGIYGYTF. The chain is built from TRBV12-3 or TRBV12-4 and TRBJ1-2; maybe TRBD1 (6 bases). The ends were cut back, 5 bases at V and 4 bases at J, with 11 bases in the middle. This CDR3 region has 13 residues.

J is TRBJ2-1 and V is TRBV5-1, with no clear D. The CDR3 totals 15 residues. CDR1 and CDR2 from the germline V gene are SGHRS and YFSETQ. V lost 1 base, J lost 5 bases, and 13 bases lay in between. The CDR3 loop reads CASSLLPNGDNEQFF. Here the CDR3 DNA reads TGCGCCAGCAGCTTGCTTCCTAATGGGGACAATGAGCAGTTCTTC.

This clonotype turned up a few times. This chain connects TRBV20-1 to TRBJ1-2, with 7 bases identical to TRBD1. Germline values: CDR1 DFQATT, CDR2 SNEGSKA (reference sequence). CDR3 length: 14 amino acids. Germline trimming cut 0 bases from V and 4 bases from J; bases unmatched to any gene: 5. Here the CDR3 reads CSARDRGQSYGYTF. DNA of the CDR3: TGCAGTGCTAGAGATCGGGGACAGAGCTATGGCTACACCTTC.

This clonotype was detected only a few times. This rearrangement joins TRBV4-1 to TRBJ2-3, with D perhaps given as TRBD1 or TRBD2 (5 bases each). This CDR3 region has 19 residues. V lost 0 bases, J lost 2 bases, and 21 bases lay in between. In germline, CDR1 is MGHRA, CDR2 YSYEKL. CDR3 in DNA: TGCGCCAGCAGCCAAGAACCCCCTCGGGGACCCCTACACACAGATACGCAGTATTTT. Translation gives CASSQEPPRGPLHTDTQYF.

V is TRBV11-3 and J is TRBJ2-1; no clear D. Germline values: CDR1 SGHNT, CDR2 YENEEA. The V end lost 1 base, the J end lost 4 bases, and 11 bases lay between the germline ends. This CDR3 contains 15 residues. The CDR3 spells CASSLVGPGYNEQFF. CDR3 sequence (DNA): TGTGCCAGCAGCTTAGTAGGCCCAGGTTACAATGAGCAGTTCTTC.

The V and J genes are TRBV4-2 and TRBJ2-5; 12 bases are a match to TRBD2. The germline gives CDR1 LGHNA, CDR2 YNFKEQ. With V trimmed by 0 bases and J by 5 bases, 1 base remained unmatched. This CDR3 is 15 amino acids long. This CDR3 reads CASSQDGTSGETQYF. CDR3 DNA: TGTGCCAGCAGCCAAGACGGGACTAGCGGGGAGACCCAGTACTTC.

This chain uses TRBV7-2 with TRBJ1-1, with no clear D. This CDR3 region has 13 residues. The germline V gene has CDR1 SGHTA and CDR2 FQGNSA. Trimming took 0 bases from V and 10 from J, leaving 12 bases between them. The CDR3 sequence: CASSLARQPGAFF. The CDR3, as DNA: TGTGCCAGCAGCTTAGCCCGGCAGCCCGGAGCTTTCTTT.

The rearrangement uses TRBV24-1 and TRBJ1-5; D uncertain. V lost 6 bases to trimming and J lost 1 base, with 3 bases between them. This CDR3 region has 12 residues. From germline, CDR1 is KGHDR and CDR2 SFDVKD. The CDR3 loop reads CATSQSNQPQHF. The CDR3 DNA reads TGTGCCACCAGTCAGAGCAATCAGCCCCAGCATTTT.

This chain connects TRBV7-2 to TRBJ1-2, with D unclear. Trimming shortened V by 3 bases and J by 4 bases, and 15 bases separated the two germline ends. This CDR3 has 15 amino acids. Germline CDR1 is SGHTA and CDR2 is FQGNSA. CDR3 residues: CASSFNSGRSYGYTF. DNA of the CDR3: TGTGCCAGCAGCTTTAACTCGGGCCGTTCCTATGGCTACACCTTC.

This clonotype was seen a few times. The chain couples TRBV5-1 to TRBJ2-7; D is undetermined. Germline V gives CDR1 SGHRS, CDR2 YFSETQ. Deletions cut 6 bases from V and 6 bases from J, with 19 bases between. The CDR3 is made up of 14 amino acids. CDR3 loop: CASNPGVAKGEQYF. The CDR3 DNA sequence: TGCGCCAGCAATCCGGGTGTCGCCAAGGGCGAGCAGTACTTC.

The DNA of the CDR3 is TGTGCCAGCAGATCGTACGCGGGGGACGGCACAGATACGCAGTATTTT. Protein product: CASRSYAGDGTDTQYF. V and J are TRBV7-2 and TRBJ2-3; 7 nucleotides agree with TRBD2. The length of the CDR3 is 16 residues. CDR1 SGHTA and CDR2 FQGNSA come from the germline V gene. V was clipped by 6 bases and J by 1 base; unmatched bases: 10.